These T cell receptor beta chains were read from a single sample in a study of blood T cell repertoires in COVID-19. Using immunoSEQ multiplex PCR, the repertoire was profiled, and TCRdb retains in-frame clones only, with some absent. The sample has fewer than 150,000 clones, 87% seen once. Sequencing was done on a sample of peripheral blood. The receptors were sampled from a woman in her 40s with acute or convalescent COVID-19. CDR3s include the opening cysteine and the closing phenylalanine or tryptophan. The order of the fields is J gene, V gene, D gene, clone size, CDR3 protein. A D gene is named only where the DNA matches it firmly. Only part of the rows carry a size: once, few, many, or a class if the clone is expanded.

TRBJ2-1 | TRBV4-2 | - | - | CASSRIYGGSYNEQFF
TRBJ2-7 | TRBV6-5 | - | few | CASSQGDSYYEQYF
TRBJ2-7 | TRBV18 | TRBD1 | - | CASSVTGQASYEQYF
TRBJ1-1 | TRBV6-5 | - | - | CASTHQAGRAFF
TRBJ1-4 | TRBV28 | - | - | CASRTDREKLFF
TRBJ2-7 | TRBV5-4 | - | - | CASSLGQNYEQYF
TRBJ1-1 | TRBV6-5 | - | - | CASSSQGPLDTEAFF
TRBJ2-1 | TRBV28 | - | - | CASKTNNGGRYNEQFF
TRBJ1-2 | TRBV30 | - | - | CAWREGQFYGYTF
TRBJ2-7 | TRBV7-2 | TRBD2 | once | CASSLGLADPYEQYF
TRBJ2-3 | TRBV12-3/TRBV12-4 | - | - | CASSPGANTQYF
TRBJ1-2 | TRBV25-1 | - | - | CASSEQNYGYTF
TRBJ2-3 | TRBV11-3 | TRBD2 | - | CASSLGSGGGTDTQYF
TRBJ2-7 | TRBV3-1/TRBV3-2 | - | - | CASSQDSAAYEQYF
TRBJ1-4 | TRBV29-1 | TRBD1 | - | CSARETGGEKLFF
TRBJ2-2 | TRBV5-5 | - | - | CASSLEGWKTGELFF
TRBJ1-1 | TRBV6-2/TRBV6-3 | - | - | CASSSGVNTEAFF
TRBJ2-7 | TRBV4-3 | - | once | CASSPFGEHSEQYF
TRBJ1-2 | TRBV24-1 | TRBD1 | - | CATSDFAGTDVTF
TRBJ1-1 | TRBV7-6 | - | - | CASSLGRDGGTEAFF
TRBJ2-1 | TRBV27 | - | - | CASRPYYGSYNEQFF
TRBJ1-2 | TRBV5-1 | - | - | CASSLVPTGRGYGYTF
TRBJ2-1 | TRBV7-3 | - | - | CASSSGGVYNEQFF
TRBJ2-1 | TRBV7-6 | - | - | CASSLAIEGGNEQFF
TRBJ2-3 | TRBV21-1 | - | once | CARKGGTLACPRTDTQYF
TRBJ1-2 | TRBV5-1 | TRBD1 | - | CASSLQGVEGYTF
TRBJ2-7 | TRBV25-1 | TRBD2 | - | CASSEGVAGGPTVEQYF
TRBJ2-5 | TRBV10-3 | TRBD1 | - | CAISEGPTGGQETQYF
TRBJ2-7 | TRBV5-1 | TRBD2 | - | CASSHGTSGTEQYF
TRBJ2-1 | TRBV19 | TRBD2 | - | CASSNLAGGWDEQFF
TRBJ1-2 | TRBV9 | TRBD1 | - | CASSVQGTGLYGYTF
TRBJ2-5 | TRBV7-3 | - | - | CASSLSREETQYF
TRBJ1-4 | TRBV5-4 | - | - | CASSLQGRTNEKLFF